These 32 T cell receptor beta chains share one sample of origin, sequenced in a study of T cells in Graves' hyperthyroidism and ophthalmopathy. It was RNA transcripts that yielded the amplified TCR beta CDR3 regions. HTBI primers drove first-round RT-PCR of the TCR CDR3. MiXCR, applied by TCRdb to the multiplex PCR reads, yields one record per CDR3 protein. The table lists about 570,000 distinct CDR3 sequences, approximately 44% of them singletons, with roughly 19% in the top ten. Sequenced material: peripheral blood or thyroid tissue (not recorded which). The source of these receptors is an adult woman with Graves' disease, either hyperthyroidism or ophthalmopathy (not recorded which).

A remark on this clonotype: The germline gene is not matched at one end of the junction; a read error may be the cause. J is TRBJ1-5 and V is TRBV24-1; no clear D. The CDR3 is 13 residues long. Germline V gene sequence: CDR1 KGHDR, CDR2 SFDVKD. CDR3 amino acids: CATSGSDNQPQHF. The CDR3 region has the DNA TGTGCCACCAGTGGGTCGGATAATCAGCCCCAGCATTTC.

The chain has TRBV10-3 and TRBJ1-2; D gene ambiguous. This CDR3 has 18 amino acids. The V gene's germline CDR1 is ENHRY and CDR2 SYGVKD. The V end lost 6 bases, the J end lost 5 bases, and 28 bases lay between the germline ends. In nucleotides, the CDR3 is TGTGCCATCAGGGGTAAGCGTACGAATACGAGACTCTCATATGGCTACACCTTC. It specifies CAIRGKRTNTRLSYGYTF.

The J gene is TRBJ2-5, the V gene TRBV20-1, with 7 bases matching TRBD2. The CDR3 loop spans 17 amino acids. J lost 7 bases, V lost 1 base, and 18 bases had no gene match. Germline V gene data show CDR1 as DFQATT and CDR2 as SNEGSKA (reference sequence). Here the CDR3 reads CSARVRLAGAMGGTQYF. The CDR3 DNA follows: TGCAGTGCTAGAGTGAGACTGGCGGGAGCAATGGGGGGGACCCAGTACTTC.

V and J are TRBV10-3 and TRBJ1-5; D remains ambiguous. V gave up 2 bases and J gave up 5 bases, with 13 bases separating them. The germline V gene has CDR1 ENHRY and CDR2 SYGVKD. CDR3 length: 15 amino acids. The CDR3 DNA sequence: TGTGCCATCAGTGAGGGGGAGATGGGGTATCAGCCCCAGCATTTT. Protein: CAISEGEMGYQPQHF.

J is TRBJ1-4 and V is TRBV15; 7 bases are a match to TRBD1. V shed 4 bases and J 10 bases; nucleotides not matched to a gene: 18. Germline V gene data show CDR1 as LNHNV and CDR2 as YYDKDF (reference sequence). There are 17 residues in the CDR3. CDR3 coding DNA: TGTGCCACCAGCACCGTGGGGGGCCCAGGACAGGCGGCAAAACTGTTTTTT. It is translated as CATSTVGGPGQAAKLFF.

The chain has TRBV10-3 and TRBJ1-2; perhaps TRBD1 as D (5 bases). Germline assignment: CDR1 ENHRY and CDR2 SYGVKD. This CDR3 spans 14 amino acids. Deletions cut 11 bases from V and 8 bases from J, with 24 bases between. The CDR3: CAVGTASPSAGYTF. The CDR3 DNA reads TGTGCCGTCGGGACCGCCAGTCCCTCCGCGGGCTACACCTTC.

The chain couples TRBV5-6 to TRBJ2-1; 7 bases align to TRBD1. The CDR3 runs 14 residues. Unmatched junction bases numbered 3, after V lost 3 bases and J lost 3 bases. Germline V gene data show CDR1 as SGHDT and CDR2 as YYEEEE. CDR3 DNA sequence: TGTGCCAGCAGCTCACAGGGGTACTACAATGAGCAGTTCTTC. This codes for CASSSQGYYNEQFF. Looking up the rest from reference TRBV5-6 and TRBJ2-1 gives the full variable domain: DAGVTQSPTHLIKTRGQQVTLRCSPKSGHDTVSWYQQALGQGPQFIFQYYEEEERQRGNFPDRFSGHQFPNYSSELNVNALLLGDSALYLCASSSQGYYNEQFFGPGTRLTVL.

The chain recombines TRBV7-8 with TRBJ1-4; D gene uncertain. The ends were cut back, 1 base at V and 10 bases at J, with 7 bases in the middle. Germline V gene lookup returns CDR1 SGHVS and CDR2 FQNEAQ. There are 12 residues in the CDR3. CDR3 coding DNA: TGTGCCAGCAGCTTAGAGTACGGAAAACTGTTTTTT. Protein sequence: CASSLEYGKLFF. The entire variable domain, with the rest obtained from reference TRBV7-8 and TRBJ1-4, is as follows: GAGVSQSPRYKVAKRGQDVALRCDPISGHVSLFWYQQALGQGPEFLTYFQNEAQLDKSGLPSDRFFAERPEGSVSTLKIQRTQQEDSAVYLCASSLEYGKLFFGSGTQLSVL.

This clonotype has at least ten counts. J is TRBJ1-5 and V is TRBV20-1; 12 nucleotides agree with TRBD1. The J segment lost 5 bases and the V segment lost 4 bases, leaving 12 bases of the junction unmatched. The CDR3 extends over 17 amino acids. Germline V gene lookup returns CDR1 DFQATT and CDR2 SNEGSKA (reference sequence). DNA of the CDR3: TGCAGTGCTATTAGGTACCGGGGGACAGGGGGCGATCAGCCCCAGCATTTT. Its protein product is CSAIRYRGTGGDQPQHF.

This clonotype showed up many times. The genes are TRBV28 and TRBJ1-2; no reliable D call. Trimming pared 2 bases from V and 1 base from J, leaving 5 bases between. CDR1 is MDHEN, CDR2 SYDVKM, per germline. The CDR3 has 13 residues. CDR3 residues: CASSLRVNYGYTF. The DNA of the CDR3 is TGTGCCAGCAGTTTACGGGTTAACTATGGCTACACCTTC.

This chain uses TRBV7-9 with TRBJ2-2, with D unclear. V lost 7 bases to trimming and J lost 6 bases, with 12 bases between them. The CDR3 totals 13 residues. CDR1 and CDR2 (germline): SEHNR, FQNEAQ (reference sequence). The CDR3 spells CASTLTGPGELFF. The CDR3 DNA reads TGTGCCAGCACCCTAACCGGTCCCGGGGAGCTGTTTTTT.

The gene calls are TRBV7-6 and TRBJ2-2; D tentatively fits TRBD1 or TRBD2 (5 bases each). In germline, CDR1 is SGHVS, CDR2 FNYEAQ. There are 18 residues in the CDR3. The V end lost 1 base, the J end lost 1 base, and 16 bases lay between the germline ends. The CDR3 region is CASSLVRERRRNTGELFF. CDR3 nucleotide sequence: TGTGCCAGCAGCTTAGTCAGGGAGAGGAGGAGGAACACCGGGGAGCTGTTTTTT.

This clonotype was seen more than once but under ten times. The CDR3 sequence is CATSRTVSNYGYTF. The CDR3 DNA is TGTGCCACCAGCAGGACAGTATCTAACTATGGCTACACCTTC. The genes are TRBV15 and TRBJ1-2, with D perhaps matching TRBD1 (5 bases). Germline assignment: CDR1 LNHNV and CDR2 YYDKDF (reference sequence). The V gene lost 3 bases and the J gene lost 0 bases, with 8 bases spanning the gap. The CDR3 covers 14 residues.

This clonotype has at least ten counts. The chain combines TRBV4-2 with TRBJ2-7; 7 nucleotides line up with TRBD1. The CDR3 is 17 amino acids. The V gene's germline CDR1 is LGHNA and CDR2 YNFKEQ. The V segment lost 0 bases and the J segment 0 bases; nucleotides outside the gene matches: 8. In DNA form, the CDR3 reads TGTGCCAGCAGCCAAGATGGGGACAGCGAAATCTCCTACGAGCAGTACTTC. It yields the protein CASSQDGDSEISYEQYF.

In its sample, this clonotype was seen many times. The genes are TRBV30 and TRBJ1-2; TRBD1 matches 8 bases. The germline V gene encodes CDR1 GTSNPN and CDR2 SVGIG (reference sequence). The CDR3 runs to 14 residues. The V gene end was trimmed by 1 base and the J gene end by 6 bases; junction bases not matched to a gene: 7. The CDR3: CAWSGGQGADGYTF. The CDR3 DNA is TGTGCCTGGAGTGGTGGGCAGGGGGCCGATGGCTACACCTTC.

This clonotype was seen many times. The chain employs TRBV24-1 and TRBJ1-5; 8 nucleotides align to TRBD1. V was pared by 2 bases and J by 11 bases, with 10 bases of the junction left unmatched. The CDR3 loop spans 15 amino acids. CDR1 is KGHDR, CDR2 SFDVKD, per germline. The CDR3 sequence is CATSDSGTGGGAQHF. The DNA for the CDR3 is TGTGCCACCAGTGATTCCGGGACAGGAGGAGGGGCCCAGCATTTT.

This clonotype is a singleton in its sample. The chain employs TRBV7-9 and TRBJ1-1; maybe TRBD1 (5 bases). CDR3 length equals 14 residues. Trimming left V 5 bases short and J 3 bases short, with 13 bases between. Germline CDR1 SEHNR, CDR2 FQNEAQ (reference sequence). In DNA, the CDR3 is TGTGCCAGCAGCCCCCAGGGATATGACACTGAAGCTTTCTTT. Protein: CASSPQGYDTEAFF.

V is TRBV7-9 and J is TRBJ1-6; D may be TRBD1 (5 bases). There are 14 residues in the CDR3. V lost 5 bases to trimming and J lost 8 bases, with 13 bases between them. Germline V gene lookup returns CDR1 SEHNR and CDR2 FQNEAQ (reference sequence). CDR3 protein: CASSNTTGDSPLHF. CDR3 nucleotide sequence: TGTGCCAGCAGCAACACCACAGGAGATTCACCCCTCCACTTT.

The chain carries TRBV24-1 and TRBJ2-1; 10 positions match TRBD1. Trimming cost V 2 bases and J 2 bases; bases outside gene matches: 2. The CDR3 consists of 16 residues. From germline, CDR1 is KGHDR and CDR2 SFDVKD. The CDR3 nucleotides are TGTGCCACCAGTGATTCCGGGACAGGGGCCTACAATGAGCAGTTCTTC. Translated: CATSDSGTGAYNEQFF.

The chain joins TRBV2 to TRBJ2-7, with D possibly being TRBD1 (6 bases). The CDR3 covers 17 residues. Germline V gives CDR1 SNHLY, CDR2 FYNNEI. V was clipped by 3 bases and J by 0 bases, with 18 bases between them. The CDR3 sequence: CASSDDRTKVFSYEQYF. The DNA of the CDR3 is TGTGCCAGCAGTGATGACAGGACCAAAGTCTTCTCCTACGAGCAGTACTTC.

The gene calls are TRBV10-3 and TRBJ1-1, with 9 nucleotides matching TRBD1. The CDR3 is 13 residues long. V lost 5 bases and J lost 4; bases outside the gene matches: 2. Germline V gene lookup returns CDR1 ENHRY and CDR2 SYGVKD. CDR3: CAISSGQGTEAFF. The CDR3 bases are TGTGCCATCAGTTCGGGACAGGGCACTGAAGCTTTCTTT.

This clonotype was seen many times. The chain uses TRBV6-5 and TRBJ2-7; TRBD1 matches 9 bases. V lost 6 bases, J lost 2 bases, and 8 bases stayed unmatched. In germline, CDR1 is MNHEY, CDR2 SVGAGI. The CDR3 contains 15 residues. In DNA form, the CDR3 reads TGTGCCAGCAGACAATACAGGGGGCTCGCCTACGAGCAGTACTTC. Its protein product is CASRQYRGLAYEQYF.

This clonotype was observed at least ten times. J is TRBJ1-4 and V is TRBV7-2; maybe TRBD1 (6 bases). The CDR3 contains 14 residues. Germline V gene sequence: CDR1 SGHTA, CDR2 FQGNSA. V shed 7 bases and J shed 10 bases, with 19 bases lying between them. The CDR3 spells CASNSYREGGKLFF. DNA for the CDR3: TGTGCCAGCAACTCGTACAGGGAGGGTGGAAAACTGTTTTTT.

This clonotype was detected a few times. The chain uses TRBV11-2 and TRBJ1-1; perhaps TRBD1 as D (6 bases). Trimming shortened V by 6 bases and J by 5 bases, and 16 bases separated the two germline ends. The CDR3 contains 14 residues. Looked up from germline, CDR1 is SGHAT and CDR2 is FQNNGV. In DNA, the CDR3 is TGTGCCAGCAGTCCCCCGGGGGGCTCTACTGAAGCTTTCTTT. Its translation is CASSPPGGSTEAFF. The complete variable domain, with remaining parts taken from reference TRBV11-2 and TRBJ1-1, reads EAGVAQSPRYKIIEKRQSVAFWCNPISGHATLYWYQQILGQGPKLLIQFQNNGVVDDSQLPKDRFSAERLKGVDSTLKIQPAKLEDSAVYLCASSPPGGSTEAFFGQGTRLTVV.

This clonotype was seen a handful of times. The chain employs TRBV7-9 and TRBJ2-7, with 13 positions matching TRBD2. From germline, CDR1 is SEHNR and CDR2 FQNEAQ (reference sequence). Trimming at V came to 9 bases and at J to 5 bases, leaving 10 bases not matched to a gene. This CDR3 comprises 15 residues. In nucleotides, the CDR3 is TGTGCCAGTAGTGCCTCCGGGACTAGCGGGAACGAGCAGTACTTC. Translated: CASSASGTSGNEQYF. Looking up the rest from reference TRBV7-9 and TRBJ2-7 gives the full variable domain: DTGVSQNPRHKITKRGQNVTFRCDPISEHNRLYWYRQTLGQGPEFLTYFQNEAQLEKSRLLSDRFSAERPKGSFSTLEIQRTEQGDSAMYLCASSASGTSGNEQYFGPGTRLTVT.

The chain joins TRBV15 to TRBJ2-7, with 9 bases aligning to TRBD2. This CDR3 is built from 14 residues. Germline V gene data show CDR1 as LNHNV and CDR2 as YYDKDF (reference sequence). J lost 10 bases, V lost 8 bases, and 15 bases had no gene match. This chain's CDR3 is CATGPREASGDQYF. The CDR3 DNA is TGTGCCACCGGCCCCCGTGAGGCTAGCGGGGATCAGTACTTC.

The chain links TRBV5-1 to TRBJ2-5, with TRBD2 matching over 9 bases. The trim removed 2 bases at V and 9 bases at J, leaving 5 bases unmatched. Germline loops: CDR1 SGHRS, CDR2 YFSETQ. This CDR3 region has 13 residues. The CDR3 sequence: CASSFLKREAQYF. The CDR3 nucleotides read TGCGCCAGCAGCTTCCTGAAGCGGGAGGCCCAGTACTTC.

This clonotype has a count of ten or more. The chain joins TRBV10-3 to TRBJ2-5; D unresolved. This CDR3 is 13 amino acids long. Germline CDR1 ENHRY, CDR2 SYGVKD. V lost 4 bases and J lost 2, with 8 bases in between. The CDR3 region has the DNA TGTGCCATCAGTGGGAGCCGGCAAGAGACCCAGTACTTC. Its translation is CAISGSRQETQYF.

The CDR3 here is CSARIPRVSGNQPQHF. The CDR3 nucleotides are TGCAGTGCTAGAATCCCCAGGGTCTCGGGCAATCAGCCCCAGCATTTT. The chain uses TRBV20-1 and TRBJ1-5; D perhaps matches TRBD1 (5 bases). The germline gives CDR1 DFQATT, CDR2 SNEGSKA (reference sequence). The CDR3 extends over 16 amino acids. Trimming shortened V by 2 bases and J by 2 bases, and 16 bases separated the two germline ends.

This clonotype appeared many times. The gene calls are TRBV2 and TRBJ1-5; D is unclear. Looked up from germline, CDR1 is SNHLY and CDR2 is FYNNEI. Trimming shortened V by 2 bases and J by 0 bases, and 5 bases separated the two germline ends. This CDR3 has 14 residues. The DNA for the CDR3 is TGTGCCAGCAGTGAAACTTATAGCAATCAGCCCCAGCATTTT. It encodes CASSETYSNQPQHF.

V is TRBV7-2 and J is TRBJ2-2; TRBD2 matches at 10 bases. The CDR3 covers 17 residues. Trimming cost V 1 base and J 5 bases; bases outside gene matches: 7. Looked up from germline, CDR1 is SGHTA and CDR2 is FQGNSA. The CDR3 sequence is CASSLGPLAGVTGELFF. CDR3 coding DNA: TGTGCCAGCAGCTTAGGACCCCTAGCGGGAGTTACCGGGGAGCTGTTTTTT.

The chain joins TRBV12-3 or TRBV12-4 to TRBJ1-2, with D possibly matching TRBD1 (6 bases). This CDR3 is 15 amino acids long. Trimming removed 4 bases from V and 3 bases from J, with 15 bases in between. The CDR3 loop is CASSYGQGRYYGYTF. The CDR3, as DNA: TGTGCCAGCAGTTATGGGCAGGGGCGATACTATGGCTACACCTTC.